The 27 T cell receptor beta chains presented below share a single source sample, sequenced in a study of T cell changes during pregnancy in multiple sclerosis. Only in-frame clones appear in the TCRdb table, and some are missing; sequencing was by immunoSEQ multiplex PCR. The sample consists of roughly 40,000 clones, more than 85% of them appearing once. This specimen consisted of CD4+ T cells from peripheral blood mononuclear cells, obtained in the second trimester of pregnancy. The source is a female donor in good health, enrolled as a control in a pregnancy study.

The chain links TRBV28 to TRBJ2-7, with D perhaps matching TRBD2 (6 bases). Germline CDR1 is MDHEN and CDR2 is SYDVKM. The V gene lost 11 bases and the J gene lost 3 bases, with 14 bases spanning the gap. This CDR3 is built from 12 residues. The CDR3 loop is CAAAGYVYEQYF. DNA for the CDR3: TGTGCCGCCGCGGGGTACGTCTACGAGCAGTACTTC.

As to this clone: One end of the junction fails to match germline, which may point to a read error. V gene TRBV7-7 combines with J gene TRBJ2-1; 7 positions agree with TRBD2. Germline values: CDR1 SSHAT, CDR2 FNYEAQ (reference sequence). The CDR3 consists of 22 residues. CDR3 region: CASSLWMTGGSDSYISWNEQFF. Here the CDR3 DNA reads TGTGCTAGCAGCTTGTGGATGACGGGCGGGAGTGATTCGTATATATCCTGGAATGAGCAGTTCTTC.

V gene TRBV9 combines with J gene TRBJ2-3; 9 bases align to TRBD2. The CDR3 is 14 residues long. V shed 0 bases, J shed 5 bases, and the junction held 1 base outside the gene matches. Germline assignment: CDR1 SGDLS and CDR2 YYNGEE. Written as DNA, the CDR3 is TGTGCCAGCAGCGTAGGGACTAGCGAAGATACGCAGTATTTT. Residues: CASSVGTSEDTQYF.

The V gene is TRBV5-4, the J gene TRBJ2-7; D may be TRBD1 (7 bases). Germline CDR1 reads SGHNT; CDR2 reads YYREEE (reference sequence). Deletions cut 2 bases from V and 3 bases from J, with 15 bases between. The CDR3 has 15 residues. In nucleotides, the CDR3 is TGTGCCAGCAGCTTAGGGGGGACAGCCCACTACGAGCAGTACTTC. It encodes CASSLGGTAHYEQYF.

A note on this clone: A junction end diverges from the germline sequence, so it may reflect a read error. The chain recombines TRBV2 with TRBJ2-3; D is possibly TRBD2 (5 bases). This CDR3 spans 12 amino acids. Germline V gives CDR1 SNHLY, CDR2 FYNNEI. CDR3 coding DNA: TGTGCCAGCAGCACCAACCCGGACTGGACCAATTTT. Protein: CASSTNPDWTNF. Based on the CDR3 plus reference TRBV2 and TRBJ2-3, the full variable domain is EPEVTQTPSHQVTQMGQEVILRCVPISNHLYFYWYRQILGQKVEFLVSFYNNEISEKSEIFDDQFSVERPDGSNFTLKIRSTKLEDSAMYFCASSTNPDWTNFGPGTRLTVL.

The rearrangement links TRBV6-1 to TRBJ2-1; D may be TRBD2 (6 bases). Germline V gives CDR1 MNHNS, CDR2 SASEGT. The V end was cut by 0 bases, the J end by 3 bases, with 15 bases between. This CDR3 region has 17 residues. The CDR3 reads CASSEAGTHAGYNEQFF. As DNA, the CDR3 is TGTGCCAGCAGTGAAGCCGGGACTCACGCAGGCTACAATGAGCAGTTCTTC.

The rearrangement links TRBV7-3 to TRBJ2-5, with 13 positions matching TRBD2. Germline CDR1 and CDR2: SGHTA and FQGTGA. The CDR3 sequence is 15 residues long. After removal of 5 bases from V and 5 bases from J, the junction contained 5 bases not matched to a gene. CDR3 nucleotides: TGTGCCAGCAGCCTCGGGACTAGCGGGACCGAGACCCAGTACTTC. Translating it yields CASSLGTSGTETQYF.

This chain joins TRBV5-4 and TRBJ1-4; a possible D gene is TRBD1 (5 bases). The CDR3 is made up of 16 amino acids. Germline-derived CDR1 and CDR2 are SGHNT and YYREEE (reference sequence). Trimming removed 4 bases from V and 6 bases from J, with 19 bases in between. The CDR3 loop reads CASSVSRTNGYEKLFF. As DNA, the CDR3 is TGTGCCAGCAGCGTATCAAGGACAAACGGGTATGAAAAACTGTTTTTT.

The chain recombines TRBV11-2 with TRBJ1-1, with a weak D call TRBD1 (6 bases). Trimming stripped 4 bases from V and 3 bases from J, with 27 bases between. The CDR3 covers 19 residues. The germline V gene has CDR1 SGHAT and CDR2 FQNNGV. In DNA form, the CDR3 reads TGTGCCAGCAGCTCCCTAACCTCGACCCGACACGCAGGGGACACTGAAGCTTTCTTT. The encoded protein is CASSSLTSTRHAGDTEAFF.

The table lists this clone with a count of one. The J gene is TRBJ1-2, the V gene TRBV27, with D unclear. Trimming cost V 1 base and J 0 bases, with 9 bases left between them. Germline CDR1 reads MNHEY; CDR2 reads SMNVEV (reference sequence). CDR3 length equals 15 residues. The CDR3 protein is CASSLFPSANYGYTF. The DNA of the CDR3 is TGTGCCAGCAGTTTATTTCCCTCAGCTAACTATGGCTACACCTTC.

The genes are TRBV18 and TRBJ2-2; 8 nucleotides align to TRBD1. After removal of 3 bases from V and 5 bases from J, the junction contained 8 bases not matched to a gene. Germline CDR1 KGHSH, CDR2 LQKENI. The CDR3 consists of 16 residues. The CDR3 loop is CASSPQDRAGTGELFF. In DNA, the CDR3 is TGTGCCAGCTCACCCCAGGACAGGGCGGGGACCGGGGAGCTGTTTTTT. The full variable domain, with the rest looked up from reference TRBV18 and TRBJ2-2, is NAGVMQNPRHLVRRRGQEARLRCSPMKGHSHVYWYRQLPEEGLKFMVYLQKENIIDESGMPKERFSAEFPKEGPSILRIQQVVRGDSAAYFCASSPQDRAGTGELFFGEGSRLTVL.

The chain carries TRBV5-1 and TRBJ1-3; D uncertain. This CDR3 spans 14 amino acids. The V end was cut by 0 bases, the J end by 2 bases, with 6 bases between. Germline assignment: CDR1 SGHRS and CDR2 YFSETQ. The CDR3 DNA reads as TGCGCCAGCAGCTTGGCAGGTCCTGGAAACACCATATATTTT. Amino acid sequence: CASSLAGPGNTIYF.

The CDR3 DNA reads TGTGCCACGGTGTCAGGGGGCAAGGAAGATACGCAGTATTTT. Amino acid sequence: CATVSGGKEDTQYF. This chain uses TRBV15 with TRBJ2-3, with 8 nucleotides matching TRBD1. CDR1 and CDR2 (germline): LNHNV, YYDKDF (reference sequence). V trimming: 9 bases; J trimming: 5 bases; junction bases outside the gene matches: 10. The CDR3 length is 14 residues. The whole variable domain, filled in from reference TRBV15 and TRBJ2-3, reads DAMVIQNPRYQVTQFGKPVTLSCSQTLNHNVMYWYQQKSSQAPKLLFHYYDKDFNNEADTPDNFQSRRPNTSFCFLDIRSPGLGDTAMYLCATVSGGKEDTQYFGPGTRLTVL.

The chain couples TRBV4-2 to TRBJ2-1; 10 bases are shared with TRBD2. Germline V CDR1 and CDR2: LGHNA, YNFKEQ. The CDR3 sequence is 18 residues long. The J segment lost 4 bases and the V segment lost 1 base, leaving 10 bases of the junction unmatched. In nucleotides, the CDR3 is TGTGCCAGCAGCCAAGGTGTCCTAGCGGGGGACATATACAATGAGCAGTTCTTC. Amino acid sequence: CASSQGVLAGDIYNEQFF.

The J gene is TRBJ2-7, the V gene TRBV6-5; possibly TRBD2 for D (6 bases). CDR3 length: 13 residues. Per the germline V gene, CDR1 is MNHEY and CDR2 is SVGAGI. The germline V and J ends were trimmed by 5 bases and 2 bases, with 10 bases remaining between them. Here the CDR3 DNA reads TGTGCCAGCAGTGGGGGACTTGCCTACGAGCAGTACTTC. This codes for CASSGGLAYEQYF.

The rearrangement joins TRBV2 to TRBJ1-1, with 7 bases lining up with TRBD1. The J segment lost 4 bases and the V segment lost 1 base, leaving 6 bases of the junction unmatched. The CDR3 loop spans 15 amino acids. Germline V gene data show CDR1 as SNHLY and CDR2 as FYNNEI. DNA of the CDR3: TGTGCCAGCAGTGAAGAGGGGGCAGTGGTCACTGAAGCTTTCTTT. It yields the protein CASSEEGAVVTEAFF.

The chain links TRBV5-6 to TRBJ2-7; TRBD1 matches 7 bases. The CDR3 is 13 amino acids. The V gene end was trimmed by 3 bases and the J gene end by 3 bases; junction bases not matched to a gene: 3. The V gene's germline CDR1 is SGHDT and CDR2 YYEEEE. DNA of the CDR3: TGTGCCAGCAGCTGGGGGACAGTCTACGAGCAGTACTTC. Amino acid sequence: CASSWGTVYEQYF.

V usage is TRBV10-3 and J usage is TRBJ1-5; D remains ambiguous. Trimming stripped 10 bases from V and 3 bases from J, with 16 bases between. This CDR3 region has 14 residues. Germline V gene data show CDR1 as ENHRY and CDR2 as SYGVKD. CDR3 in amino acids: CATSENLDNQPQHF. The CDR3 DNA follows: TGTGCCACCTCGGAGAACCTCGACAATCAGCCCCAGCATTTT.

The rearrangement uses TRBV28 and TRBJ2-5; the D gene is possibly TRBD1 (7 bases). This CDR3 spans 16 amino acids. The V gene lost 4 bases and the J gene lost 4 bases, with 19 bases spanning the gap. From germline, CDR1 is MDHEN and CDR2 SYDVKM. CDR3 residues: CASSSRGRGEAETQYF. CDR3 sequence (DNA): TGTGCCAGCAGTTCTAGGGGCAGGGGGGAGGCAGAGACCCAGTACTTC.

This clone was detected once. CDR3 coding DNA: TGTGCCAGCAGCCGACAGGGAGGCACAGATACGCAGTATTTT. Residues: CASSRQGGTDTQYF. The chain has TRBV7-9 and TRBJ2-3, with TRBD1 matching over 7 bases. Trimming cost V 5 bases and J 1 base; bases outside gene matches: 3. The germline V gene has CDR1 SEHNR and CDR2 FQNEAQ (reference sequence). The CDR3 has 14 amino acids.

This clone appeared once. The chain carries TRBV4-2 and TRBJ2-1; D is perhaps TRBD1 (5 bases). V was cut by 2 bases and J by 0 bases, with 14 bases left in between. The CDR3 is 17 amino acids. The germline V gene has CDR1 LGHNA and CDR2 YNFKEQ. The CDR3 sequence: CASSQKGPGSSYNEQFF. The CDR3 DNA follows: TGTGCCAGCAGCCAAAAGGGGCCGGGTTCCTCCTACAATGAGCAGTTCTTC.

The chain employs TRBV27 and TRBJ2-4; the match to TRBD2 covers 7 bases. From germline, CDR1 is MNHEY and CDR2 SMNVEV (reference sequence). Losses at the gene ends were 4 bases for V and 1 base for J; bases not matched to a gene: 7. This CDR3 region has 16 residues. The CDR3 here is CASSSLAFAAKNIQYF. CDR3 sequence (DNA): TGTGCCAGCAGTTCACTAGCGTTTGCGGCCAAAAACATTCAGTACTTC.

CDR3 protein: CASSPRGGKGNNEQFF. The CDR3 nucleotides are TGTGCCAGCAGCCCCCGGGGCGGGAAAGGGAACAATGAGCAGTTCTTC. This chain uses TRBV7-9 with TRBJ2-1; D is perhaps TRBD2 (6 bases). V lost 5 bases, J lost 5 bases, and 19 bases lay in between. This CDR3 is 16 amino acids long. Germline CDR1 is SEHNR and CDR2 is FQNEAQ (reference sequence).

The V call is TRBV5-6, the J call TRBJ2-7; D is undetermined. The CDR3 covers 13 residues. Germline V lookup: CDR1 SGHDT, CDR2 YYEEEE. Trimming took off 1 base at V and 4 bases at J, with 9 bases between the two ends. The CDR3 DNA reads TGTGCCAGCAGCTTGTATCATGAGTACGAGCAGTACTTC. It specifies CASSLYHEYEQYF.

The J gene is TRBJ2-2, the V gene TRBV9; 8 bases are shared with TRBD1. CDR3 length: 16 residues. The V and J ends lost 0 bases and 7 bases, in that order; junction bases with no gene match: 8. In germline, CDR1 is SGDLS, CDR2 YYNGEE. The CDR3 is CASSVGAQGVVGELFF. CDR3 sequence (DNA): TGTGCCAGCAGCGTAGGTGCACAGGGGGTGGTCGGGGAGCTGTTTTTT.

In this sample, this clone turned up once. V and J are TRBV7-3 and TRBJ2-5; perhaps TRBD2 as D (6 bases). This CDR3 comprises 13 residues. Per germline, CDR1 SGHTA and CDR2 FQGTGA. V was cut by 6 bases and J by 1 base, with 9 bases left in between. CDR3 loop: CASRRDVQETQYF. The CDR3 DNA follows: TGTGCCAGCAGGCGGGACGTCCAAGAGACCCAGTACTTC.

The CDR3 DNA reads as TGTGCCTGGTCAGGGGGCCGGACTGAAGCTTTCTTT. Translation: CAWSGGRTEAFF. The V gene is TRBV30, the J gene TRBJ1-1, with 8 bases aligning to TRBD1. CDR1 GTSNPN and CDR2 SVGIG come from the germline V gene (reference sequence). The CDR3 spans 12 residues. Unmatched junction bases numbered 4, after V lost 5 bases and J lost 5 bases.